These 2 T cell receptor beta chains share one sample of origin, sequenced in a study of T cells after yellow fever vaccination. Using its own MiXCR run on the 5' RACE reads, TCRdb lists one record per CDR3 protein. The sample gives about 13,000 distinct CDR3 sequences, roughly 4.9% of which show up once; about half is in the top ten. The sample consisted of PBMCs, either bulk or a sorted T-cell subset (CD4+, CD8+, memory, or dextramer-sorted; not recorded which), taken 45 days after the yellow fever booster vaccination. The receptors here all came from a man between 25 and 39 years old who received the YFV17D yellow fever vaccine.

This clonotype was counted many times. V gene TRBV5-1 combines with J gene TRBJ2-1; TRBD2 matches at 9 bases. The germline CDR1 and CDR2 sequences are SGHRS and YFSETQ. This CDR3 spans 16 amino acids. V lost 5 bases, J lost 0 bases, and 6 bases stayed unmatched. DNA of the CDR3: TGCGCCAGCAGAATAGCGGGGGCCAGCTCCTACAATGAGCAGTTCTTC. Protein sequence: CASRIAGASSYNEQFF.

This clonotype was detected many times. The J gene is TRBJ1-5, the V gene TRBV6-2 or TRBV6-3; 7 bases agree with TRBD1. The CDR3 runs 14 residues. CDR1 is MNHEY, CDR2 SVGEGT, per germline. Trimming cost V 6 bases and J 7 bases; bases outside gene matches: 9. The CDR3 sequence is CASRPDRVVQPQHF. CDR3 bases: TGTGCCAGCAGACCCGACAGGGTGGTCCAGCCCCAGCATTTT.